Here is one T cell receptor (beta chain) with its context. The CDR3 spans 14 residues. V lost 0 bases, J lost 6 bases, and 2 bases stayed unmatched. CDR1 SGHRS and CDR2 YFSETQ come from the germline V gene. TCRdb's table, derived via immunoSEQ multiplex PCR, lists solely in-frame clones and lacks some. The sample holds roughly 81,000 clones; 87% are singletons and the top ten take more than 7.5%. The record originates from a study of blood T cell repertoires in COVID-19. Looking at the study overall: PBMCs, B-cell-depleted T cells, or T cells provided the cDNA or gDNA that made up the material.

V and J are TRBV5-1 and TRBJ2-2; 7 bases fit TRBD2. This TCR was recovered from a young man with acute or convalescent COVID-19. Sample: peripheral blood. The CDR3 here is CASSLGDYSGELFF. The DNA for the CDR3 is TGCGCCAGCAGCTTGGGGGACTATTCCGGGGAGCTGTTTTTT.